The present T cell receptor beta chain was sequenced within a study of response to subunit inactivated influenza vaccine. General study points: Few new T cells, the authors suggested, are recruited by each seasonal influenza vaccination.

Regarding this clonotype: Its antigen is currently unknown.

TCRdb re-analysed the RT-PCR reads in MiXCR, keeping a single row per CDR3 protein. This table holds 150,000 to 200,000 distinct CDR3 sequences, 9.5% to 15% found once. A further study also used this sample, focusing on T cells expressing NK-cell markers. From that second work: 5'RACE template switching with UMIs generated TCR beta cDNA. Anti-gamma-delta TCR antibody use in several experiments restricted sorting to alpha-beta TCR T cells. The CD3+CD56-NKG2C+ fraction of several donors was also led by these clonotypes.

The source material was CD8+ T cells sorted from PBMCs, sampled about 13 days after vaccination. The sequence derives from a man aged 45 to 65 who received an inactivated influenza vaccine.

The CDR3 DNA reads as TGTGCCAGCAGTCCTAGCGGGGGGGCCGATACGCAGTATTTT. It codes for CASSPSGGADTQYF. The rearrangement joins TRBV27 to TRBJ2-3, with TRBD2 matching over 12 bases. The CDR3 is made up of 14 amino acids. In germline, CDR1 is MNHEY, CDR2 SMNVEV (reference sequence). J lost 6 bases, V lost 5 bases, and 3 bases had no gene match.